The source of this T cell receptor (beta chain) is a study of OX40 agonist ivuxolimab in advanced cancers. Study background: Patients enrolled in dose escalation were diagnosed with hepatocellular carcinoma, melanoma, renal cell or head and neck cancer. A partial response was reached by three patients: one with hepatocellular carcinoma and two with cutaneous melanoma. The study, taken as a whole, reports: Low normalized T-cell clonal expansion also characterized some of the nonresponders. The mean number of expanded clones was higher in CD8+ T cells than in CD4+.

The CDR3 runs 10 residues. Germline CDR1 ENHRY, CDR2 SYGVKD. V lost 10 bases and J 7 bases, leaving 10 bases between the germline ends. Repertoires were generated with immunoSEQ multiplex PCR, while TCRdb's copy carries only in-frame clones and drops some. The sample includes some 90,000 clones, around nine tenths of them seen just once. Concerning this clone: What it binds is unknown.

This chain connects TRBV10-3 to TRBJ1-1; the D is unclear. Sequenced here: CD4+ or CD8+ T cells sorted from blood, sampled in a trial of the OX40 agonist ivuxolimab. The sequence came from an adult with an advanced solid tumor such as melanoma, head and neck, liver or kidney cancer. In nucleotides, the CDR3 is TGTGCCACAAAGGAGAATGAAGCTTTCTTT. Translated, it gives CATKENEAFF.